The 8 T cell receptor beta chains reported below all come from one sample, sequenced in a study of beta chain features in type 1 diabetes. Findings and caveats of the study: Among all four CD4+ subsets, Type 1 diabetes patients had TCRB CDR3s that were moderately but significantly shorter.

These receptors' targets are unknown. The entirety of the isolated RNA underwent reverse transcription, so expressed TCRB transcripts were sequenced. The table came from immunoSEQ multiplex PCR; TCRdb's copy has only in-frame clones and leaves some out. The data contain under 400,000 clones, about 12% of them singletons. Sequences were obtained from naive CD4+ T cells from blood. The receptor source for this set is a woman aged 18-29 years with type 1 diabetes.

V gene TRBV27 combines with J gene TRBJ2-7, with TRBD2 matching 8 bases. The junction had 6 bases not matched to a gene; V was cut back by 8 bases and J by 3 bases. The CDR3 is 13 amino acids. Germline CDR1 reads MNHEY; CDR2 reads SMNVEV (reference sequence). The DNA of the CDR3 is TGTGCCAGCCGCCCCGGGGGGGGCTACGAGCAGTACTTC. Amino acids: CASRPGGGYEQYF.

This clone showed up just a few times. The chain couples TRBV12-5 to TRBJ2-5; TRBD2 matches 8 bases. Germline V gene data show CDR1 as LGHNT and CDR2 as FRNRAP. Trimming cost V 8 bases and J 5 bases; bases outside gene matches: 10. CDR3 size: 14 residues. The CDR3 DNA sequence: TGTGCTAGTACCCCGTCGGGGGGGGCTGAGACCCAGTACTTC. Translation: CASTPSGGAETQYF.

The table lists this clone with a few counts. The J gene is TRBJ2-1, the V gene TRBV2; D is ambiguous. From germline, CDR1 is SNHLY and CDR2 FYNNEI. Between the trimmed V and J ends, which lost 3 bases and 15 bases, there was a span of 12 bases. The CDR3 runs to 11 residues. The chain's CDR3 is CASSDQVPSFF. For the CDR3, the DNA is TGTGCCAGCAGTGATCAGGTGCCTTCGTTCTTC. Based on the CDR3 plus reference TRBV2 and TRBJ2-1, the full variable domain is EPEVTQTPSHQVTQMGQEVILRCVPISNHLYFYWYRQILGQKVEFLVSFYNNEISEKSEIFDDQFSVERPDGSNFTLKIRSTKLEDSAMYFCASSDQVPSFFGPGTRLTVL.

This chain connects TRBV7-9 to TRBJ2-1, with 8 bases aligning to TRBD2. The junction had 13 bases not matched to a gene; V was cut back by 5 bases and J by 7 bases. Per the germline V gene, CDR1 is SEHNR and CDR2 is FQNEAQ (reference sequence). This CDR3 is built from 16 residues. CDR3 amino acids: CASSPALAGGRNEQFF. The CDR3 DNA reads as TGTGCCAGCAGCCCCGCTCTGGCGGGAGGCCGGAATGAGCAGTTCTTC.

J is TRBJ2-1 and V is TRBV7-3, with TRBD1 identical over 11 bases. J was trimmed by 6 bases and V by 4 bases; bases with no gene match: 8. The CDR3 is 16 residues long. The germline V gene encodes CDR1 SGHTA and CDR2 FQGTGA. CDR3 coding DNA: TGTGCCAGCAGCTCACAGGGGACAGGGGGGATCAATGAGCAGTTCTTC. Its translation is CASSSQGTGGINEQFF.

This chain joins TRBV6-5 and TRBJ2-5; the D is unclear. The V and J ends lost 0 bases and 2 bases respectively, with 10 bases between them. This CDR3 contains 15 residues. Germline V lookup: CDR1 MNHEY, CDR2 SVGAGI. CDR3 sequence (DNA): TGTGCCAGCAGTTACTCGCCGTCAGTACAAGAGACCCAGTACTTC. This codes for CASSYSPSVQETQYF.

The chain is built from TRBV5-1 and TRBJ2-1; 11 nucleotides align to TRBD2. From germline, CDR1 is SGHRS and CDR2 YFSETQ. The CDR3 is made up of 17 amino acids. Trimming at V came to 4 bases and at J to 0 bases, leaving 6 bases not matched to a gene. The CDR3 nucleotides are TGCGCCAGCAGCCTATTAGCGGGGGGGAGCTCCTACAATGAGCAGTTCTTC. Encoded protein: CASSLLAGGSSYNEQFF.

This chain links TRBV11-3 with TRBJ2-3; D gene ambiguous. Germline V CDR1 and CDR2: SGHNT, YENEEA. V lost 1 base and J 0 bases, leaving 8 bases between the germline ends. The CDR3 is 15 residues long. The CDR3 DNA reads TGTGCCAGCAGCTTAGCACTCAGGAGCACAGATACGCAGTATTTT. Encoded protein: CASSLALRSTDTQYF. The full variable domain, completed using reference TRBV11-3 and TRBJ2-3, is EAGVVQSPRYKIIEKKQPVAFWCNPISGHNTLYWYLQNLGQGPELLIRYENEEAVDDSQLPKDRFSAERLKGVDSTLKIQPAELGDSAVYLCASSLALRSTDTQYFGPGTRLTVL.